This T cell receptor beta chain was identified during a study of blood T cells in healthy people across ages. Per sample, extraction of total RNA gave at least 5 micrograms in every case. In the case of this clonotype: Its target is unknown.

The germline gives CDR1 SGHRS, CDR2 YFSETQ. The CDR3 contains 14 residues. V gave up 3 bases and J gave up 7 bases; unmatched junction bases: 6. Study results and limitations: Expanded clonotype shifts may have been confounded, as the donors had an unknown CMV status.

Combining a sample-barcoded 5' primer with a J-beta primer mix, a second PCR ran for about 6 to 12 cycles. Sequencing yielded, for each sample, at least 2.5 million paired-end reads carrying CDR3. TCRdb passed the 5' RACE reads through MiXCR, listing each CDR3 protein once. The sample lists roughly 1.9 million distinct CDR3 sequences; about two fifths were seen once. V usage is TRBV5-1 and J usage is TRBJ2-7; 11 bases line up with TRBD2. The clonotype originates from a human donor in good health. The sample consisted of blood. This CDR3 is CASSSLGLAGEQYF. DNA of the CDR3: TGCGCCAGCAGCTCTCTAGGACTAGCGGGTGAGCAGTACTTC.